This T cell receptor beta chain was captured by sequencing in a study of blood T cell repertoires in COVID-19. On the study more broadly: Acute and convalescent COVID-19 specimens originated in the United States, Italy and Spain.

Among Cohort 3 donors, those recovered had two negative PCRs, clearance, or symptom resolution. CDR1 and CDR2 (germline): SQVTM, ANQGSEA. CDR3 length equals 14 residues. The germline V and J ends were trimmed by 6 bases and 4 bases, with 18 bases remaining between them. As handled by the study authors: Estimates of nucleated cell counts were drawn from the amplification of reference gene primers. Measured with immunoSEQ multiplex PCR; TCRdb has only the in-frame clones, and not every one. That table supplies the V and J calls and clone size; D and trimming were determined from the DNA. This sample has about 470,000 clones; 87% occur once, and the top ten carry 0.65% to 0.9%.

The chain is built from TRBV29-1 and TRBJ1-1, with D uncertain. The TCR sequence derives from a young woman who had recovered from COVID-19. Sequencing was performed on PBMCs or T cells enriched from blood (not recorded which). The CDR3 loop is CSVSSRLLGTEAFF. For the CDR3, the DNA is TGCAGCGTCTCCAGCCGACTCCTGGGCACTGAAGCTTTCTTT.